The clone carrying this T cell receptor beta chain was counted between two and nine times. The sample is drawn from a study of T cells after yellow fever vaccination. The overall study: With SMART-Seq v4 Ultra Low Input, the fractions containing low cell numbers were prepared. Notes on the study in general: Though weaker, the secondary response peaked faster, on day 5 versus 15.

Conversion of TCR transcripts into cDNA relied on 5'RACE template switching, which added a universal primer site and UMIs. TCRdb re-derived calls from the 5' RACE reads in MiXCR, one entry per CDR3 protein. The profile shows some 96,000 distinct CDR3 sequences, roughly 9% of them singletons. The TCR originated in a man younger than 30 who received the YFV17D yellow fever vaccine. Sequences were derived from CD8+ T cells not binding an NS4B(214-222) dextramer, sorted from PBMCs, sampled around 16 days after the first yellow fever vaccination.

CDR3: CASSQSTGAATEAFF. Here the CDR3 DNA reads TGCGCCAGCAGCCAATCAACAGGCGCGGCCACTGAAGCTTTCTTT. The chain recombines TRBV4-1 with TRBJ1-1, with D tentatively TRBD1 (5 bases). The CDR3 length is 15 residues. The germline V gene encodes CDR1 MGHRA and CDR2 YSYEKL. V shed 2 bases and J shed 4 bases, with 14 bases lying between them.